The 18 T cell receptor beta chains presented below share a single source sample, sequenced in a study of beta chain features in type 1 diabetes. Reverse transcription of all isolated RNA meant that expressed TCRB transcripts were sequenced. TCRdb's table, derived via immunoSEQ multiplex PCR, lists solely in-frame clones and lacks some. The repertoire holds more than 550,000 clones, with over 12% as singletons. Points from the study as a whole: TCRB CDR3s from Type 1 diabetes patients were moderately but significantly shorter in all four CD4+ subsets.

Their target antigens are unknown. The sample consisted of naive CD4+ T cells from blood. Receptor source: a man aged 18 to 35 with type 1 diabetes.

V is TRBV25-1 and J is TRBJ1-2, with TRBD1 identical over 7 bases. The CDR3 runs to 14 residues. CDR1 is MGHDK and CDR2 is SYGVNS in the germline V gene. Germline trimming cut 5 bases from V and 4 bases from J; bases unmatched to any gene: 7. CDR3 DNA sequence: TGTGCCAGCAGTCGGGACAGCCCTATCTATGGCTACACCTTC. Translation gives CASSRDSPIYGYTF.

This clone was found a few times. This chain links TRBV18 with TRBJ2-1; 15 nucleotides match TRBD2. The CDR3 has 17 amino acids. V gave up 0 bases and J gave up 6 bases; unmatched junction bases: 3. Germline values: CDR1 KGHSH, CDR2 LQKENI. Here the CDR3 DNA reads TGTGCCAGCTCACCACCGGGACTAGCGGGAGGACCCAATGAGCAGTTCTTC. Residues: CASSPPGLAGGPNEQFF.

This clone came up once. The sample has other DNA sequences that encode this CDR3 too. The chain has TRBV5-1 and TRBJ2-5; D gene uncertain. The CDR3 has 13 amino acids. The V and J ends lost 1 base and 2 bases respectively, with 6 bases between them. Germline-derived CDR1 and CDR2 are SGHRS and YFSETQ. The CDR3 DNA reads TGCGCCAGCAGCTTGACACCACAAGAGACCCAGTACTTC. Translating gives CASSLTPQETQYF.

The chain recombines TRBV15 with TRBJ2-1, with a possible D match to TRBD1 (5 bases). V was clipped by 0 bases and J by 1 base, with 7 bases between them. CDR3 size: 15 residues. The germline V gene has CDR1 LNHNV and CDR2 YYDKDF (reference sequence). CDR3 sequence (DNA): TGTGCCACCAGCAGAGATCAGGGTTCCTACAATGAGCAGTTCTTC. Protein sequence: CATSRDQGSYNEQFF.

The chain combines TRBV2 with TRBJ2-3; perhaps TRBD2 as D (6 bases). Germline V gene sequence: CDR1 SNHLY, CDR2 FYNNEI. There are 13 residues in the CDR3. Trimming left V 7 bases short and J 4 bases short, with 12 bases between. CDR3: CASMRDGSDTQYF. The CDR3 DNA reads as TGTGCCAGCATGCGGGATGGGTCAGATACGCAGTATTTT.

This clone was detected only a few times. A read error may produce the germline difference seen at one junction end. CDR3 nucleotide sequence: TGTGCTAGCAGCTCTCGGACAGGGAACACCGGGGAGCTGTTTTTT. Its translation: CASSSRTGNTGELFF. The rearrangement uses TRBV7-7 and TRBJ2-2, with 7 nucleotides matching TRBD1. The CDR3 runs 15 residues. CDR1 and CDR2 (germline): SSHAT, FNYEAQ (reference sequence).

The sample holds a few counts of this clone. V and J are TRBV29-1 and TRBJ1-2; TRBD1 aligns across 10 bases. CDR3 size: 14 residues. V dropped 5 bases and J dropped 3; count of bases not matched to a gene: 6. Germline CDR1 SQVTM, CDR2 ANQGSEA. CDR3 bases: TGCAGCGTTATATGGGACAGGGGACACTATGGCTACACCTTC. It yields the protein CSVIWDRGHYGYTF.

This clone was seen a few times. CDR3 in amino acids: CATSPPDGNTEAFF. For the CDR3, the DNA is TGTGCCACCAGCCCCCCGGATGGGAACACTGAAGCTTTCTTT. The chain carries TRBV15 and TRBJ1-1; D is undetermined. The CDR3 covers 14 residues. Germline V gene lookup returns CDR1 LNHNV and CDR2 YYDKDF (reference sequence). Trimming left V 5 bases short and J 1 base short, with 11 bases between.

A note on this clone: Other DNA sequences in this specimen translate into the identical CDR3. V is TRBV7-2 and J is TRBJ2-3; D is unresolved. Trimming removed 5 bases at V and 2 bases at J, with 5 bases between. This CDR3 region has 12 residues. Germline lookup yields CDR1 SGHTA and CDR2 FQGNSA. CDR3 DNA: TGTGCCAGCAGCCGAGACACAGATACGCAGTATTTT. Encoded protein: CASSRDTDTQYF.

In DNA, the CDR3 is TGCAGCGTCAAGGGAGGAGCGGGCCCCACAGATACGCAGTATTTT. Residues: CSVKGGAGPTDTQYF. This chain connects TRBV29-1 to TRBJ2-3, with D possibly matching TRBD2 (6 bases). Germline values: CDR1 SQVTM, CDR2 ANQGSEA. The CDR3 sequence is 15 residues long. The V and J ends lost 6 bases and 2 bases respectively, with 18 bases between them.

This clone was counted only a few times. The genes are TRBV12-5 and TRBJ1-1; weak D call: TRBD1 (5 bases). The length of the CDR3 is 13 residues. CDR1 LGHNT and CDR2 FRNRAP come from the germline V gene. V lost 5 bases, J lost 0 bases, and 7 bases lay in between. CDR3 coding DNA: TGTGCTAGTGGTGGGGGACTGAACACTGAAGCTTTCTTT. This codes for CASGGGLNTEAFF.

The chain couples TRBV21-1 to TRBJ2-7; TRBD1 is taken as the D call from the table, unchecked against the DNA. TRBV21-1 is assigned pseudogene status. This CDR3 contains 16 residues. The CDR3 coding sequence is TGTGCCAGCAGCAAAGGCCAGGGCGGATCAGCCTACGAGCAGTACTTC. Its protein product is CASSKGQGGSAYEQYF.

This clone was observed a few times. In DNA form, the CDR3 reads TGTGCCAGCAGCTTACAGGGGTGGTATAGCGGGAGTGTCGATTACAATGAGCAGTTCTTC. Residues: CASSLQGWYSGSVDYNEQFF. This sequence joins TRBV13 and TRBJ2-1, with TRBD2 identical over 9 bases. The CDR3 extends over 20 amino acids. V shed 2 bases, J shed 4 bases, and the junction held 18 bases outside the gene matches. From germline, CDR1 is PRHDT and CDR2 FYEKMQ (reference sequence).

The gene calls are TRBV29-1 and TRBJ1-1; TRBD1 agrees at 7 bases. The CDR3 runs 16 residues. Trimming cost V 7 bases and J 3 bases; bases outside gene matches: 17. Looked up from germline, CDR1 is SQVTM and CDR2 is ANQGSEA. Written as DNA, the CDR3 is TGCAGCGGTGTAAAGACAGGGTCGGGTGCCCACACTGAAGCTTTCTTT. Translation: CSGVKTGSGAHTEAFF.

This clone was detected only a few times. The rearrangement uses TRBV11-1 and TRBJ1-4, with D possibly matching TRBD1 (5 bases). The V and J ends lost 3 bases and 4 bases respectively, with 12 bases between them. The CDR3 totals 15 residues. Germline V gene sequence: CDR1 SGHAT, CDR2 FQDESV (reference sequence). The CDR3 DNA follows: TGTGCCAGCAGCTTCTCGACAGAAGTTAATGAAAAACTGTTTTTT. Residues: CASSFSTEVNEKLFF.

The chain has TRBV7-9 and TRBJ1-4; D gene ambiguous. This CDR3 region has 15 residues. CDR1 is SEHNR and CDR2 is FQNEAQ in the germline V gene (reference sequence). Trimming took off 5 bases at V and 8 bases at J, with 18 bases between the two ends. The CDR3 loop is CASSRKTSLSEKLFF. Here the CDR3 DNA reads TGTGCCAGCAGCCGCAAGACCTCTCTGAGCGAAAAACTGTTTTTT.

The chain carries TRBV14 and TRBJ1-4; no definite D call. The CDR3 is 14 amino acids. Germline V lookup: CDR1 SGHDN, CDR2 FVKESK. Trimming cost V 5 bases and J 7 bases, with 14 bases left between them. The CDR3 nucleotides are TGTGCCAGCAGCTATCTCCCGAATGGTGAAAAACTGTTTTTT. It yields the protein CASSYLPNGEKLFF.

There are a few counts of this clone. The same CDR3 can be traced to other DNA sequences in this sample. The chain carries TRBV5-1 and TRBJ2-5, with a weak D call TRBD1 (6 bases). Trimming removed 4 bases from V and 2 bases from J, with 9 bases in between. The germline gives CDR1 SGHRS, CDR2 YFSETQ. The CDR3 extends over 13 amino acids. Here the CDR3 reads CASSPGQQETQYF. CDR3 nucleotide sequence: TGCGCCAGCAGCCCCGGACAGCAAGAGACCCAGTACTTC.